Detailed here is one T cell receptor beta chain. This specimen belongs to a study of blood T cell repertoires in COVID-19. In the study overall: COVID-19 samples collected from the United States, Italy and Spain covered acute and convalescent phases.

The V gene end was trimmed by 5 bases and the J gene end by 1 base; junction bases not matched to a gene: 0. CDR3 length: 13 residues. Original processing methods: Using reference gene primer amplification, nucleated cell counts were estimated. The method was immunoSEQ multiplex PCR; TCRdb's version includes in-frame clones alone and lacks a portion of them. Clone size and V and J calls were adopted from that table, with D and trimming inferred from the DNA. Here the sample spans about 360,000 clones, 75% to 90% being singletons. Patients at the Seattle site were enrolled during active infection and followed longitudinally.

V and J are TRBV12-3 or TRBV12-4 and TRBJ2-5, with 8 bases aligning to TRBD2. Sequenced: peripheral blood. This TCR came from a woman aged 55-70 years with COVID-19, enrolled during active disease. The CDR3 is CASSRGGQETQYF. CDR3 coding DNA: TGTGCCAGCAGTCGGGGGGGCCAAGAGACCCAGTACTTC.